Each of the 16 T cell receptor beta chains below was sequenced from the same sample in a study of beta chain features in type 1 diabetes (dated by TCRdb to the late 2010s). Libraries were prepared through the immunoSEQ multiplex PCR assay. All of the isolated RNA was reverse transcribed with the High Capacity cDNA Reverse Transcription Kit, so expressed TCRB transcripts were sequenced. Here the immuneACCESS table is served through TCRdb, limited to in-frame sequences with V and J called. Missing clones are a known gap in these copies; in checked studies unresolved V genes cover under half, and the rest lacks a known reason. This sample holds 130,000 or so clones; roughly 9.7% were observed only once. Of the sample, about 0.6% falls within the top ten clones. The sample comprised central memory CD4+ T cells from blood. The receptors were sampled from a woman aged 40 to 50 in good health.

The chain is built from TRBV28 and TRBJ2-3, with a possible D match to TRBD2 (6 bases). This CDR3 has 16 residues. With 1 base removed from V and 2 bases from J, the gap between germline ends came to 13 bases. Germline-derived CDR1 and CDR2 are MDHEN and SYDVKM. The CDR3 DNA follows: TGTGCCAGCAGTTTATATACTAGCTCCCTCACAGATACGCAGTATTTT. Amino acids: CASSLYTSSLTDTQYF.

The chain has TRBV10-3 and TRBJ1-5; 8 bases align to TRBD1. Germline CDR1 and CDR2: ENHRY and SYGVKD. V lost 6 bases to trimming and J lost 3 bases; unmatched junction nucleotides: 1. The CDR3 spans 13 residues. CDR3 protein: CAIRDRDNQPQHF. Here the CDR3 DNA reads TGTGCCATCAGGGACAGGGACAATCAGCCCCAGCATTTT.

This chain connects TRBV5-4 to TRBJ2-3, with TRBD2 matching over 7 bases. The V and J ends lost 2 bases and 7 bases, in that order; junction bases with no gene match: 10. This CDR3 is built from 15 residues. Germline CDR1 is SGHNT and CDR2 is YYREEE (reference sequence). In DNA form, the CDR3 reads TGTGCCAGCAGCTTAGTCGGGGGGAACATACATACGCAGTATTTT. The encoded protein is CASSLVGGNIHTQYF.

This clone was recorded a few times. The rearrangement joins TRBV5-1 to TRBJ2-3, with 9 positions matching TRBD1. Germline loops: CDR1 SGHRS, CDR2 YFSETQ. The CDR3 covers 15 residues. Trimming cost V 6 bases and J 3 bases; bases outside gene matches: 8. This CDR3 is CASKAGQGETDTQYF. CDR3 DNA: TGCGCCAGCAAAGCGGGACAGGGAGAAACAGATACGCAGTATTTT.

The sample holds a few counts of this clone. The chain uses TRBV21-1 and TRBJ1-1; the tabulated D call, TRBD1, remains unverified against the DNA. TRBV21-1 has pseudogene status. There are 18 residues in the CDR3. The CDR3 DNA follows: TGTGCCAGCAGCGGGCCGGACAGGGGCAAATGTGAAGACACTGAAGCTTTCTTT. Its protein product is CASSGPDRGKCEDTEAFF.

In this sample, this clone turned up a few times. The chain joins TRBV10-3 to TRBJ2-2; 7 bases are a match to TRBD1. Looked up from germline, CDR1 is ENHRY and CDR2 is SYGVKD. V was clipped by 8 bases and J by 2 bases; unmatched bases: 5. This CDR3 has 14 residues. In DNA form, the CDR3 reads TGTGCCATCCGCCGGGACAGTAACACCGGGGAGCTGTTTTTT. It encodes CAIRRDSNTGELFF.

This clone occurred a few times. This chain connects TRBV11-2 to TRBJ2-1; no reliable D call. Germline assignment: CDR1 SGHAT and CDR2 FQNNGV. Deletions cut 1 base from V and 10 bases from J, with 14 bases between. The CDR3 runs to 14 residues. The CDR3 sequence: CASSLARSRREQFF. CDR3 in DNA: TGTGCCAGCAGCTTAGCGAGGAGCCGTAGGGAGCAGTTCTTC.

The rearrangement links TRBV12-5 to TRBJ2-5; 11 nucleotides match TRBD2. This CDR3 region has 15 residues. V shed 2 bases and J 5 bases; nucleotides not matched to a gene: 4. The germline CDR1 and CDR2 sequences are LGHNT and FRNRAP. The CDR3 DNA is TGTGCTAGTGGTTTGTTAGCGGGGGGGCGGGAGACCCAGTACTTC. Translating it yields CASGLLAGGRETQYF.

The chain employs TRBV5-4 and TRBJ1-2; D may be TRBD1 (5 bases). This CDR3 is built from 13 residues. Germline V gene data show CDR1 as SGHNT and CDR2 as YYREEE (reference sequence). Trimming pared 4 bases from V and 5 bases from J, leaving 12 bases between. In DNA form, the CDR3 reads TGTGCCAGCAGCCTTCCCGGGGGGTATGGCTACACCTTC. Amino acids: CASSLPGGYGYTF. Complete variable domain (other parts from reference TRBV5-4 and TRBJ1-2): ETGVTQSPTHLIKTRGQQVTLRCSSQSGHNTVSWYQQALGQGPQFIFQYYREEENGRGNFPPRFSGLQFPNYSSELNVNALELDDSALYLCASSLPGGYGYTFGSGTRLTVV.

This clone was picked up many times. The chain couples TRBV4-1 to TRBJ1-1; D unresolved. This CDR3 contains 12 residues. The V end was cut by 4 bases, the J end by 11 bases, with 14 bases between. From germline, CDR1 is MGHRA and CDR2 YSYEKL. The CDR3 is CASSPGGGLAFF. The CDR3, as DNA: TGCGCCAGCAGCCCAGGCGGAGGTCTGGCTTTCTTT.

This rearrangement joins TRBV25-1 to TRBJ1-4; tentative D call: TRBD1 (6 bases). The CDR3 spans 14 residues. Germline loops: CDR1 MGHDK, CDR2 SYGVNS. Deletions cut 5 bases from V and 8 bases from J, with 15 bases between. The CDR3 nucleotides read TGTGCCAGCAGTCCCGGGGGGCGGGGGGAAAAACTGTTTTTT. This sequence encodes CASSPGGRGEKLFF.

In this sample, this clone turned up a few times. V is TRBV6-1 and J is TRBJ2-7; 9 bases are shared with TRBD2. J lost 2 bases, V lost 2 bases, and 7 bases had no gene match. The CDR3 covers 16 residues. CDR1 and CDR2 (germline): MNHNS, SASEGT. CDR3 residues: CASSEPSAGGPYEQYF. DNA of the CDR3: TGTGCCAGCAGTGAACCAAGCGCGGGGGGGCCCTACGAGCAGTACTTC.

The V and J genes are TRBV9 and TRBJ1-2; D uncertain. The length of the CDR3 is 14 residues. Trimming removed 0 bases from V and 4 bases from J, with 10 bases in between. Germline CDR1 and CDR2: SGDLS and YYNGEE. CDR3 sequence: CASSVDQSSYGYTF. CDR3 sequence (DNA): TGTGCCAGCAGCGTAGACCAGTCTAGCTATGGCTACACCTTC. The variable domain in full, completed from reference TRBV9 and TRBJ1-2, reads DSGVTQTPKHLITATGQRVTLRCSPRSGDLSVYWYQQSLDQGLQFLIQYYNGEERAKGNILERFSAQQFPDLHSELNLSSLELGDSALYFCASSVDQSSYGYTFGSGTRLTVV.

This clone was counted at least ten times. This chain joins TRBV4-3 and TRBJ2-1; TRBD2 matches 9 bases. The CDR3 is 18 residues long. With V trimmed by 1 base and J by 5 bases, 12 bases remained unmatched. Germline CDR1 is LGHNA and CDR2 is YSLEER. The CDR3 DNA follows: TGCGCCAGCAGCCAAGCCCCTTTAGGAGCGGGGGGCAACAATGAGCAGTTCTTC. Translating it yields CASSQAPLGAGGNNEQFF.

This clone was picked up a small number of times. The chain links TRBV5-8 to TRBJ2-7; possible D gene TRBD1, 5 bases. V shed 8 bases and J shed 3 bases, with 15 bases lying between them. Germline-derived CDR1 and CDR2 are SGHTS and YDEGEE. CDR3 length: 13 residues. Here the CDR3 reads CASRTRQSYEQYF. CDR3 DNA: TGTGCCAGTAGGACAAGACAGAGCTACGAGCAGTACTTC.

The chain recombines TRBV19 with TRBJ2-1; the D gene is possibly TRBD1 (7 bases). Germline V gives CDR1 LNHDA, CDR2 SQIVND (reference sequence). The CDR3 is 14 amino acids. Trimming shortened V by 7 bases and J by 9 bases, and 19 bases separated the two germline ends. CDR3 region: CASIPTPRGAEQFF. CDR3 sequence (DNA): TGTGCCAGTATTCCTACCCCCAGGGGGGCTGAGCAGTTCTTC.